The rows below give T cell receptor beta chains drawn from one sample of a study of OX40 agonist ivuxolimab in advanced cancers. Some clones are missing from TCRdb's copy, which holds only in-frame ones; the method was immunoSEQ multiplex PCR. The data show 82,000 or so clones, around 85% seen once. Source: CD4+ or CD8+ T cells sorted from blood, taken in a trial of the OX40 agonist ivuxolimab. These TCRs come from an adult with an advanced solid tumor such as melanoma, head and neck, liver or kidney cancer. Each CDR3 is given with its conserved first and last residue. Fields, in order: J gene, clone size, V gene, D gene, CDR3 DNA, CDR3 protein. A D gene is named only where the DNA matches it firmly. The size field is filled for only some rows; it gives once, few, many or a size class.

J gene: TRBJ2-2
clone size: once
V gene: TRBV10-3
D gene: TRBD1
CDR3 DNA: TGTGCCATCAGGGGAGACAGGGGGCAATCGAACACCGGGGAGCTGTTTTTT
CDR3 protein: CAIRGDRGQSNTGELFF

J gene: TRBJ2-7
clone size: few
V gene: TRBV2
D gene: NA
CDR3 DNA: TGTGCCAGCAGCTTTACGCTCTCCTACGAGCAGTACTTC
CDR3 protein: CASSFTLSYEQYF

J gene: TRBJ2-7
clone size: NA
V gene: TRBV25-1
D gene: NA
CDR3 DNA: TGTGCCAGCAGTGCCTCGTTCTACGAGCAGTACTTC
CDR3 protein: CASSASFYEQYF

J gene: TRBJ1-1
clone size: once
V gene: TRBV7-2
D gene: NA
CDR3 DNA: TGTGCCAGCAGCTCCCGGGGCCTCTCGACTGAAGCTTTCTTT
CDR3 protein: CASSSRGLSTEAFF

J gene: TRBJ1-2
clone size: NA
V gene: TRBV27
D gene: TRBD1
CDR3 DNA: TGTGCCAGCAGTTTAGGGACAGGGTTTTATGGCTACACCTTC
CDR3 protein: CASSLGTGFYGYTF

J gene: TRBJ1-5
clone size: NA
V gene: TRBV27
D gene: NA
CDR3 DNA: TGTGCCAGCAGTTCCCAGCGGGATCAGCCCCAGCATTTT
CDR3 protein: CASSSQRDQPQHF

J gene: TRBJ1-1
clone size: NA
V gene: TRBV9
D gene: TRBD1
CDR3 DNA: TGTGCCAGCAGCAGTGGACAGGGGGCGTACACTGAAGCTTTCTTT
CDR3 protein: CASSSGQGAYTEAFF

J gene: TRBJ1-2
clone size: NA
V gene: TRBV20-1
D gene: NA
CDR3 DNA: TGCAGTGCCTGGCGCGGATATGGCTACACCTTC
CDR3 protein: CSAWRGYGYTF

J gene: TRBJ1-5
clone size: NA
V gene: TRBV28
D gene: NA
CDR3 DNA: TGTGCCAGCAGCCGGGCGGGGGGTCTGGGCAATCAGCCCCAGCATTTT
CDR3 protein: CASSRAGGLGNQPQHF

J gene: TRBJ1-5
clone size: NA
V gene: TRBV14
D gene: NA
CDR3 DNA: TGTGCCAGCAGCCAAGGACAAGGAGGTATGGCCCAGCATTTT
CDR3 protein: CASSQGQGGMAQHF

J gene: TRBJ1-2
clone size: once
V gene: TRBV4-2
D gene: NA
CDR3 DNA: TGTGCCAGCAGCCCAATGGACGGTAACGGTAACTATGGCTACACCTTC
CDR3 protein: CASSPMDGNGNYGYTF

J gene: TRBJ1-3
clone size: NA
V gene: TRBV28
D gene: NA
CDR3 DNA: TGTGCCAGCAGTCTCCCGCAGGGAACTGGAAACACCATATATTTT
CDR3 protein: CASSLPQGTGNTIYF

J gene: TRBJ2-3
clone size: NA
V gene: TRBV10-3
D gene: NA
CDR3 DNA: TGTGCCATCAGCGGACTACAGGGTTTTAGCACAGATACGCAGTATTTT
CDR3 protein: CAISGLQGFSTDTQYF

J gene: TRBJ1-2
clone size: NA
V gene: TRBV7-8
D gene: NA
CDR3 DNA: TGTGCCAGCAGCTTAGCTAAACGAGGGAATAACTATGGCTACACCTTC
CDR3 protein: CASSLAKRGNNYGYTF

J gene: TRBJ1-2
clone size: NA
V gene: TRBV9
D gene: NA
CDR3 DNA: TGTGCCAGCAGCCGGACCCAGGACTACGATGGCTACACCTTC
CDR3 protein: CASSRTQDYDGYTF

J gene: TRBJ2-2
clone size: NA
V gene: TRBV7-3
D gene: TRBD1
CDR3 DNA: TGTGCCAGCAGCGCACAGGGGTTTTACACCGGGGAGCTGTTTTTT
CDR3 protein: CASSAQGFYTGELFF

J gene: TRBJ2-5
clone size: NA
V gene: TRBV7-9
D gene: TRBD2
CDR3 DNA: TGTGCCAGCAGCCGGGGGGGCACAGCACAAGAGACCCAGTACTTC
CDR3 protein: CASSRGGTAQETQYF

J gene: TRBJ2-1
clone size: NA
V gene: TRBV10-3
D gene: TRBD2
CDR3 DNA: TGTGCCATCAGCCCGGGGACTAGCGGGGGCGGTGAGCAGTTCTTC
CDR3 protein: CAISPGTSGGGEQFF

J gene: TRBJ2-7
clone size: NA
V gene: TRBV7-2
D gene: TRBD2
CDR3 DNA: TGTGCCAGCAGGTCGGGACTAGCGGGGGGTCCCCCCTACGAGCAGTACTTC
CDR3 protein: CASRSGLAGGPPYEQYF

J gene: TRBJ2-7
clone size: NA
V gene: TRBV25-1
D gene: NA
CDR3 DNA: TGTGCCAGCAGTGAATATGACGGCAGGGGATCCTCCTACGAGCAGTACTTC
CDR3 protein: CASSEYDGRGSSYEQYF

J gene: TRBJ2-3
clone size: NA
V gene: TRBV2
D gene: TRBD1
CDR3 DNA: TGTGCCAGCAGGTTTCCGACAGGGAGTACAGATACGCAGTATTTT
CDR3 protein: CASRFPTGSTDTQYF

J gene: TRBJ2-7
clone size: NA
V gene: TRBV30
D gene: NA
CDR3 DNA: TGTGCCTGGAGTGTCGGGACGGCCGAGCAGTACTTC
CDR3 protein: CAWSVGTAEQYF

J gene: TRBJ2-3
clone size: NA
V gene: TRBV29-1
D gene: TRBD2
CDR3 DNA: TGCAGCGTTTCCGTGGGGGGGACAGATACGCAGTATTTT
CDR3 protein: CSVSVGGTDTQYF

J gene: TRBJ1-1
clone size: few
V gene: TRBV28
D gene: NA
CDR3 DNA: TGTGCCAGCAGAATTTCCAGGGCATTGAGTGAAGCTTTCTTT
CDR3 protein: CASRISRALSEAFF

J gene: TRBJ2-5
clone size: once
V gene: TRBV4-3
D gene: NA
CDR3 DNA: TGCGCCAGCAGCCAAGGAGGCCGGGGAGGAGAGACCCAGTACTTC
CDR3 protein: CASSQGGRGGETQYF

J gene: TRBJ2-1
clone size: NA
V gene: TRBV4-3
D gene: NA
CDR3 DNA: TGCGCCAGCAGCCATTGGGACAATGAGCAGTTCTTC
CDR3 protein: CASSHWDNEQFF

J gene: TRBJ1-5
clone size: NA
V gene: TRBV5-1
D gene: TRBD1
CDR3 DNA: TGCGCCAGCAGCGGGGGGACAGGTCAGCCCCAGCATTTT
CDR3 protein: CASSGGTGQPQHF

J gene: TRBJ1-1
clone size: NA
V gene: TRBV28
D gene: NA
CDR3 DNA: TGTGCCAGCAGTTTGCGGGGAAGGGGCTTAAAAGAAGCTTTCTTT
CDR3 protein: CASSLRGRGLKEAFF

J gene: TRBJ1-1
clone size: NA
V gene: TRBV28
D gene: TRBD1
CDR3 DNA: TGTGCCAGCAGCCTATTGACAGGGGTGAACACTGAAGCTTTCTTT
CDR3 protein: CASSLLTGVNTEAFF

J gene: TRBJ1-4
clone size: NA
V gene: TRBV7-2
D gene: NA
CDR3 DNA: TGTGCCAGCAGCTATAGGCAAGCAGGCGAAAAACTGTTTTTT
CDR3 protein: CASSYRQAGEKLFF

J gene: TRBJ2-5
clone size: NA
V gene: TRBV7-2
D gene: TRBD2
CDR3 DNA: TGTGCCAGCAGCCCCACTAGCGGGGGCCGGGAGACCCAGTACTTC
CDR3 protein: CASSPTSGGRETQYF

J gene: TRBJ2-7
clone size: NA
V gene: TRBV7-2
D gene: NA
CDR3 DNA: TGTGCCAGCAGTCTGAGGAACTACGAGCAGTACTTC
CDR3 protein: CASSLRNYEQYF

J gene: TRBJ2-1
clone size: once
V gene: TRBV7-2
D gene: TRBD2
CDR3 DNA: TGTGCCAGCAGCTCAGCCCGCCTAGCGGCACCCAATGAGCAGTTCTTC
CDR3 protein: CASSSARLAAPNEQFF

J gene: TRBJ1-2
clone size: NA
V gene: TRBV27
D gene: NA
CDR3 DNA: TGTGCCAGCAGCCCTTTTGGGTATGGCTACACCTTC
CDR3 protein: CASSPFGYGYTF

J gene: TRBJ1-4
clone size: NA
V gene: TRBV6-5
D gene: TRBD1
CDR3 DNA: TGTGCCAGCAGTTACCGACAGGGGCTGTCGGAAAAACTGTTTTTT
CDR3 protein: CASSYRQGLSEKLFF